The 7 T cell receptor beta chains listed next were all sequenced from one sample in a study of monozygotic twins with cystic fibrosis. The assay was immunoSEQ multiplex PCR, and TCRdb's table has in-frame clones only and misses some. The table includes more than 12,000 clones, approximately 81% detected once. Material: blood. The receptors were sampled from a boy younger than 18 with cystic fibrosis.

The chain employs TRBV7-9 and TRBJ1-3, with D possibly matching TRBD1 (6 bases). Germline lookup yields CDR1 SEHNR and CDR2 FQNEAQ (reference sequence). V lost 0 bases, J lost 5 bases, and 14 bases lay in between. The CDR3 length is 16 residues. CDR3 DNA: TGTGCCAGCAGCTTAGCGGGGGCGGGACACCGAAACACCATATATTTT. Translated: CASSLAGAGHRNTIYF.

The chain has TRBV27 and TRBJ2-5, with a tentative D call TRBD2 (5 bases). Germline V CDR1 and CDR2: MNHEY, SMNVEV (reference sequence). The ends were cut back, 10 bases at V and 0 bases at J, with 18 bases in the middle. The CDR3 contains 15 residues. CDR3 sequence reads: CATKFYTGNQETQYF. CDR3 in DNA: TGTGCCACCAAGTTTTACACCGGGAACCAAGAGACCCAGTACTTC.

The V gene is TRBV7-2, the J gene TRBJ2-7; D is unclear. Trimming removed 1 base from V and 3 bases from J, with 13 bases in between. The CDR3 is made up of 15 amino acids. Germline V gene sequence: CDR1 SGHTA, CDR2 FQGNSA. CDR3 bases: TGTGCCAGCAGCTTAGACGCCGTGGGGTACTACGAGCAGTACTTC. This translates into CASSLDAVGYYEQYF.

The chain combines TRBV14 with TRBJ2-7; 9 positions agree with TRBD2. The CDR3 runs 16 residues. Germline trimming cut 0 bases from V and 6 bases from J; bases unmatched to any gene: 9. Germline V gene lookup returns CDR1 SGHDN and CDR2 FVKESK. The CDR3 region is CASSQEWVAGVPEQYF. CDR3 coding DNA: TGTGCCAGCAGCCAAGAGTGGGTAGCGGGAGTACCCGAGCAGTACTTC.

This clone was seen only once. J is TRBJ2-1 and V is TRBV7-8; unclear D gene. Trimming stripped 2 bases from V and 8 bases from J, with 7 bases between. From germline, CDR1 is SGHVS and CDR2 FQNEAQ. CDR3 length: 12 amino acids. The CDR3: CASSLYRHEQFF. The CDR3 DNA follows: TGTGCCAGCAGCTTATACCGTCATGAGCAGTTCTTC.

V usage is TRBV28 and J usage is TRBJ1-1, with TRBD1 matching over 10 bases. CDR1 and CDR2 (germline): MDHEN, SYDVKM. The CDR3 totals 14 residues. The V segment lost 8 bases and the J segment 7 bases; nucleotides outside the gene matches: 10. In DNA, the CDR3 is TGTGCCAGCGGACCCCGGGACAGGGGACTTGAAGCTTTCTTT. Translated, it gives CASGPRDRGLEAFF.

This sequence joins TRBV2 and TRBJ1-1, with 9 positions matching TRBD1. The CDR3 runs 14 residues. V lost 6 bases, J lost 6 bases, and 8 bases stayed unmatched. Germline lookup yields CDR1 SNHLY and CDR2 FYNNEI. The CDR3 spells CASSHRDRVPEAFF. The CDR3, as DNA: TGTGCCAGCAGCCACCGGGACAGGGTCCCTGAAGCTTTCTTT. The entire variable domain, with the rest obtained from reference TRBV2 and TRBJ1-1, is as follows: EPEVTQTPSHQVTQMGQEVILRCVPISNHLYFYWYRQILGQKVEFLVSFYNNEISEKSEIFDDQFSVERPDGSNFTLKIRSTKLEDSAMYFCASSHRDRVPEAFFGQGTRLTVV.